Below are 19 T cell receptor beta chains sequenced from a single sample in a study of T cell responses to AZD1222 COVID-19 vaccine. The method was immunoSEQ multiplex PCR; TCRdb's version includes in-frame clones alone and lacks a portion of them. Of roughly 140,000 clones detected, approximately 90% appear once; the ten largest clones hold roughly 4.7%. The input for sequencing was peripheral blood, taken on day 0 of AZD1222 vaccination. The origin of the receptors is an adult in good health.

In this sample, this clone turned up many times. The gene calls are TRBV7-2 and TRBJ2-7; D call uncertain. Looked up from germline, CDR1 is SGHTA and CDR2 is FQGNSA. The CDR3 spans 12 residues. V was pared by 5 bases and J by 6 bases, with 11 bases between. The CDR3 DNA reads TGTGCCAGCAGCCTCACTATAGGCGAGCAGTACTTC. This codes for CASSLTIGEQYF.

This chain links TRBV6-5 with TRBJ1-1; no clear D gene. Trimming took 9 bases from V and 0 from J, leaving 11 bases between them. Germline V gene sequence: CDR1 MNHEY, CDR2 SVGAGI. This CDR3 is built from 13 residues. CDR3 bases: TGTGCCAGTCGTACCCAGGTGAACACTGAAGCTTTCTTT. Protein: CASRTQVNTEAFF.

The chain is built from TRBV7-2 and TRBJ2-7, with D possibly being TRBD1 (6 bases). The CDR3 runs to 13 residues. V lost 8 bases and J lost 2, with 13 bases in between. The germline V gene has CDR1 SGHTA and CDR2 FQGNSA. CDR3 sequence (DNA): TGTGCCAGCGGTAATGCAGGGGCCTACGAGCAGTACTTC. Its translation: CASGNAGAYEQYF.

This chain connects TRBV11-3 to TRBJ2-7; D is undetermined. Germline V lookup: CDR1 SGHNT, CDR2 YENEEA. V was cut by 3 bases and J by 7 bases, with 16 bases left in between. The CDR3 has 14 residues. This chain's CDR3 is CASSFPRTPREQYF. For the CDR3, the DNA is TGTGCCAGCAGCTTCCCTCGAACCCCCAGGGAGCAGTACTTC.

This chain uses TRBV5-4 with TRBJ2-5; D may be TRBD1 or TRBD2 (5 bases each). Between the trimmed V and J ends, which lost 3 bases and 2 bases, there was a span of 14 bases. The germline V gene has CDR1 SGHNT and CDR2 YYREEE (reference sequence). The CDR3 has 15 amino acids. The CDR3 sequence is CASSWGLGAQETQYF. The CDR3 region has the DNA TGTGCCAGCAGCTGGGGGTTAGGGGCTCAAGAGACCCAGTACTTC.

The rearrangement links TRBV28 to TRBJ1-2; perhaps TRBD1 as D (5 bases). The CDR3 length is 17 residues. V shed 6 bases and J shed 5 bases, with 25 bases lying between them. The V gene's germline CDR1 is MDHEN and CDR2 SYDVKM. The DNA for the CDR3 is TGTGCCAGCAGAGCTTCCCCGGGACGCCAAGTCGCGTATGGCTACACCTTC. Encoded protein: CASRASPGRQVAYGYTF.

This clone was recorded once. The chain links TRBV7-9 to TRBJ1-1, with D uncertain. The CDR3 runs 15 residues. CDR1 is SEHNR and CDR2 is FQNEAQ in the germline V gene (reference sequence). Trimming pared 4 bases from V and 0 bases from J, leaving 12 bases between. The DNA of the CDR3 is TGTGCCAGCAGCTCTGGACGGAATATGAACACTGAAGCTTTCTTT. Protein product: CASSSGRNMNTEAFF.

This clone was observed a single time. This sample also contains other DNA sequences that code for the same CDR3. The chain joins TRBV19 to TRBJ2-1; 8 nucleotides align to TRBD2. The germline V gene encodes CDR1 LNHDA and CDR2 SQIVND (reference sequence). The CDR3 is made up of 15 amino acids. J was trimmed by 2 bases and V by 3 bases; bases with no gene match: 3. The CDR3 spells CASSIVAGPYNEQFF. CDR3 in DNA: TGTGCCAGTAGTATTGTAGCGGGGCCCTACAATGAGCAGTTCTTC. The entire variable domain, with the rest obtained from reference TRBV19 and TRBJ2-1, is as follows: DGGITQSPKYLFRKEGQNVTLSCEQNLNHDAMYWYRQDPGQGLRLIYYSQIVNDFQKGDIAEGYSVSREKKESFPLTVTSAQKNPTAFYLCASSIVAGPYNEQFFGPGTRLTVL.

V is TRBV9 and J is TRBJ2-7; 10 bases map to TRBD2. Germline V lookup: CDR1 SGDLS, CDR2 YYNGEE. Trimming at V came to 4 bases and at J to 3 bases, leaving 7 bases not matched to a gene. The CDR3 is 15 amino acids. The CDR3 sequence: CASSTTGTSDYEQYF. CDR3 in DNA: TGTGCCAGCAGCACCACGGGGACTAGCGACTACGAGCAGTACTTC.

The V call is TRBV19, the J call TRBJ2-1; possibly TRBD1 for D (5 bases). This CDR3 contains 13 residues. Germline V gene sequence: CDR1 LNHDA, CDR2 SQIVND (reference sequence). The V end was cut by 5 bases, the J end by 4 bases, with 9 bases between. The CDR3 here is CASSATEYNEQFF. The CDR3 DNA follows: TGTGCCAGTAGTGCGACAGAGTACAATGAGCAGTTCTTC.

The chain combines TRBV28 with TRBJ2-2, with 9 bases fitting TRBD1. The CDR3 sequence is 13 residues long. V shed 6 bases and J 15 bases; nucleotides not matched to a gene: 11. Germline values: CDR1 MDHEN, CDR2 SYDVKM. For the CDR3, the DNA is TGTGCCAGCAGCACGGGACAGGGAAGGACGGTGTTTTTT. This encodes CASSTGQGRTVFF.

This clone was seen a few times. CDR3 loop: CASRGGSSSGNTIYF. In DNA form, the CDR3 reads TGCGCCAGCAGAGGGGGCAGCAGCTCTGGAAACACCATATATTTT. The V gene is TRBV5-1, the J gene TRBJ1-3; TRBD1 matches at 7 bases. V trimming: 5 bases; J trimming: 0 bases; junction bases outside the gene matches: 5. Germline V gene sequence: CDR1 SGHRS, CDR2 YFSETQ. The CDR3 runs to 15 residues.

The V call is TRBV6-2 or TRBV6-3, the J call TRBJ2-1, with D perhaps TRBD2 (5 bases). This CDR3 is 16 amino acids long. V lost 2 bases to trimming and J lost 2 bases, with 13 bases between them. Germline V lookup: CDR1 MNHEY, CDR2 SVGEGT. Here the CDR3 reads CASSYGGRGTYNEQFF. DNA for the CDR3: TGTGCCAGCAGTTACGGTGGGAGAGGAACCTACAATGAGCAGTTCTTC.

The V gene is TRBV7-8, the J gene TRBJ1-2; TRBD1 matches at 8 bases. Germline V gene data show CDR1 as SGHVS and CDR2 as FQNEAQ. The CDR3 runs 13 residues. V shed 4 bases, J shed 3 bases, and the junction held 1 base outside the gene matches. This CDR3 is CASSSDRDYGYTF. As DNA, the CDR3 is TGTGCCAGCAGCTCGGACAGGGACTATGGCTACACCTTC.

The genes are TRBV18 and TRBJ2-3; no clear D. Germline assignment: CDR1 KGHSH and CDR2 LQKENI. The CDR3 totals 16 residues. Deletions cut 1 base from V and 6 bases from J, with 17 bases between. Written as DNA, the CDR3 is TGTGCCAGCTCACCACACCCCCCCAGCGAGAAGGATACGCAGTATTTT. It specifies CASSPHPPSEKDTQYF.

The chain carries TRBV7-2 and TRBJ2-7; perhaps D is TRBD1 or TRBD2 (6 bases each). Trimming took 0 bases from V and 7 from J, leaving 16 bases between them. Germline assignment: CDR1 SGHTA and CDR2 FQGNSA. CDR3 length: 15 amino acids. The CDR3 nucleotides are TGTGCCAGCAGCTTAGCGCTTTCGGGGGCGCGGGAGCAGTACTTC. Protein sequence: CASSLALSGAREQYF.

This sequence joins TRBV7-2 and TRBJ2-1; D uncertain. From germline, CDR1 is SGHTA and CDR2 FQGNSA. This CDR3 spans 14 amino acids. V gave up 5 bases and J gave up 0 bases, with 8 bases separating them. Here the CDR3 DNA reads TGTGCCAGCAGCCAACTAACCTCCTACAATGAGCAGTTCTTC. Encoded protein: CASSQLTSYNEQFF.

The chain couples TRBV6-2 or TRBV6-3 to TRBJ2-1, with 9 positions matching TRBD2. V was pared by 2 bases and J by 7 bases, with 9 bases of the junction left unmatched. Germline CDR1 is MNHEY and CDR2 is SVGEGT. This CDR3 is built from 16 residues. The CDR3 DNA reads TGTGCCAGCAGTTACAAGGCGGGAGGGCTGTCAAATGAGCAGTTCTTC. This gives the protein CASSYKAGGLSNEQFF.

The rearrangement uses TRBV27 and TRBJ2-3; 12 nucleotides agree with TRBD2. V was clipped by 4 bases and J by 0 bases; unmatched bases: 2. From germline, CDR1 is MNHEY and CDR2 SMNVEV (reference sequence). The CDR3 runs to 16 residues. The CDR3 loop is CASSSGLAGSTDTQYF. In nucleotides, the CDR3 is TGTGCCAGCAGTTCTGGACTAGCGGGAAGCACAGATACGCAGTATTTT.